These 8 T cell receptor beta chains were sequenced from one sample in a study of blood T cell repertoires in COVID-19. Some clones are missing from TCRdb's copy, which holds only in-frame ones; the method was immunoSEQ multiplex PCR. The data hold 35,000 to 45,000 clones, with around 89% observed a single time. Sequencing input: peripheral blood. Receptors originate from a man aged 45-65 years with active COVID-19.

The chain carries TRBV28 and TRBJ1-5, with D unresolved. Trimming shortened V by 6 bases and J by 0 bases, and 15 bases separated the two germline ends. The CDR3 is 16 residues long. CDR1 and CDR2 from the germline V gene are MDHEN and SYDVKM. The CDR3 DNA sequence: TGTGCCAGCAGCAAACGAGGGCCGAGTAGCAATCAGCCCCAGCATTTT. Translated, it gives CASSKRGPSSNQPQHF.

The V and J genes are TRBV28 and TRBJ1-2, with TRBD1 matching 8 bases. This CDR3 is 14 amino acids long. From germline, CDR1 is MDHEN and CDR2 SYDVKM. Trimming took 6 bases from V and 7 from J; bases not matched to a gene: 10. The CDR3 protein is CASRPGQVRGGYTF. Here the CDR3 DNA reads TGTGCCAGCAGACCGGGACAGGTGCGGGGTGGCTACACCTTC.

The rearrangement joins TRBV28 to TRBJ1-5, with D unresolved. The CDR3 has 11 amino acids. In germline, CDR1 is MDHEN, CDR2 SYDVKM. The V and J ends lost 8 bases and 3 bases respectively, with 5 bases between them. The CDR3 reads CASRDNQPQHF. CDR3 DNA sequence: TGTGCCAGCCGGGACAATCAGCCCCAGCATTTT.

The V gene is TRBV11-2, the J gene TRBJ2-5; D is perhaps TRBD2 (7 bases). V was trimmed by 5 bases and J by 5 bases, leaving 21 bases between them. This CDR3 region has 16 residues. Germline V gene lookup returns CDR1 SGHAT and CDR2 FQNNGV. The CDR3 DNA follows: TGTGCCAGCAGCCCGACCGCCGGGGGGCTCGTGGAGACCCAGTACTTC. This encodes CASSPTAGGLVETQYF.

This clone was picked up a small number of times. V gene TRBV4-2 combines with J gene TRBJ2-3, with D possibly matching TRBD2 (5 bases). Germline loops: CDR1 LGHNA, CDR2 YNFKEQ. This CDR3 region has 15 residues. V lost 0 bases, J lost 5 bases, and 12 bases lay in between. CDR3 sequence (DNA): TGTGCCAGCAGCCAAGATACCAGCGGCCTAGATACGCAGTATTTT. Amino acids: CASSQDTSGLDTQYF.

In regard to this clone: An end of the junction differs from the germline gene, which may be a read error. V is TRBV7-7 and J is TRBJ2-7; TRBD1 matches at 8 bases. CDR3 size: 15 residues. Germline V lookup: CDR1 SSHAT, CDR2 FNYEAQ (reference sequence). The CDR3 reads CASSPGKTGAFEQYF. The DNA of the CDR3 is TGTGCTAGCAGCCCAGGGAAGACAGGGGCCTTCGAGCAGTACTTC.

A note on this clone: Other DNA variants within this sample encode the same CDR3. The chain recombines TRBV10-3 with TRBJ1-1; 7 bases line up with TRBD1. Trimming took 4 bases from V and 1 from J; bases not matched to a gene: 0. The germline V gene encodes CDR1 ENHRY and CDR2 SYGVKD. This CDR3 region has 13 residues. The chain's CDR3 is CAISGQGNTEAFF. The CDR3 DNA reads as TGTGCCATCAGTGGACAGGGGAACACTGAAGCTTTCTTT.

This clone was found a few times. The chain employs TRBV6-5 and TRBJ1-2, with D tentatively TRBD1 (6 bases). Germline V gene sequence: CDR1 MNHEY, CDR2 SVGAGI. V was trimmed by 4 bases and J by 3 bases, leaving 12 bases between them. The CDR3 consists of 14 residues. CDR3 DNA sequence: TGTGCCAGCAGTTCCGGGGGGCCTTACTATGGCTACACCTTC. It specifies CASSSGGPYYGYTF.